These 16 T cell receptor beta chains originate from one sample sequenced in a study of blood T cell repertoires in COVID-19. Measured with immunoSEQ multiplex PCR; TCRdb has only the in-frame clones, and not every one. Found here are roughly 250,000 clones, roughly 86% of them singletons; the top ten hold about 2.5%. Sequencing was performed on PBMCs or T cells enriched from blood (not recorded which). Receptor source: a woman aged 30 to 39 with acute COVID-19.

J is TRBJ2-2 and V is TRBV18, with 9 bases identical to TRBD1. Germline V gives CDR1 KGHSH, CDR2 LQKENI. This CDR3 spans 15 amino acids. V dropped 6 bases and J dropped 4; count of bases not matched to a gene: 6. CDR3 amino acids: CASSLETGGTGELFF. In DNA form, the CDR3 reads TGTGCCAGCTCCCTCGAGACAGGGGGCACCGGGGAGCTGTTTTTT.

The chain is built from TRBV19 and TRBJ1-1; D gene ambiguous. This CDR3 region has 16 residues. V was trimmed by 6 bases and J by 4 bases, leaving 21 bases between them. Germline V lookup: CDR1 LNHDA, CDR2 SQIVND (reference sequence). The CDR3 DNA sequence: TGTGCCAGTAGCAAAAGTCCAATGAGGCGACGCACTGAAGCTTTCTTT. Protein product: CASSKSPMRRRTEAFF.

J is TRBJ2-7 and V is TRBV29-1, with unresolved D. This CDR3 contains 10 residues. Per the germline V gene, CDR1 is SQVTM and CDR2 is ANQGSEA. Trimming took 4 bases from V and 6 from J, leaving 7 bases between them. For the CDR3, the DNA is TGCAGCGTTGTTTTAGTCGAGCAGTACTTC. Residues: CSVVLVEQYF.

The chain carries TRBV7-2 and TRBJ2-1, with D perhaps TRBD1 (5 bases). There are 17 residues in the CDR3. Germline V CDR1 and CDR2: SGHTA, FQGNSA. V was shortened by 5 bases and J by 8 bases, with 25 bases between the two germline ends. The CDR3 bases are TGTGCCAGCAGCCTCCCGACAGTGCCCCCCATACACGATGAGCAGTTCTTC. Translated: CASSLPTVPPIHDEQFF.

The chain employs TRBV6-5 and TRBJ1-3; D is unresolved. Trimming stripped 4 bases from V and 4 bases from J, with 8 bases between. Germline loops: CDR1 MNHEY, CDR2 SVGAGI. The length of the CDR3 is 13 residues. CDR3 sequence (DNA): TGTGCCAGCAGTTTAACTGCAGGAAACACCATATATTTT. This encodes CASSLTAGNTIYF.

Only one count was recorded for this clone. The J gene is TRBJ1-2, the V gene TRBV15; the D is unclear. Looked up from germline, CDR1 is LNHNV and CDR2 is YYDKDF (reference sequence). V was cut by 1 base and J by 0 bases, with 9 bases left in between. CDR3 length: 15 residues. The CDR3 region is CATSRVGTSNYGYTF. In DNA, the CDR3 is TGTGCCACCAGCAGAGTTGGTACTTCTAACTATGGCTACACCTTC. Looking up the rest from reference TRBV15 and TRBJ1-2 gives the full variable domain: DAMVIQNPRYQVTQFGKPVTLSCSQTLNHNVMYWYQQKSSQAPKLLFHYYDKDFNNEADTPDNFQSRRPNTSFCFLDIRSPGLGDTAMYLCATSRVGTSNYGYTFGSGTRLTVV.

Comment on this clone: The same CDR3 can be traced to other DNA sequences in this sample. This chain connects TRBV5-1 to TRBJ1-1; D is possibly TRBD1 (6 bases). The CDR3 sequence is 13 residues long. In germline, CDR1 is SGHRS, CDR2 YFSETQ. V was shortened by 3 bases and J by 1 base, with 7 bases between the two germline ends. This chain's CDR3 is CASSWTANTEAFF. In DNA form, the CDR3 reads TGCGCCAGCAGCTGGACAGCGAACACTGAAGCTTTCTTT.

This chain links TRBV30 with TRBJ2-7; 8 bases line up with TRBD2. Per the germline V gene, CDR1 is GTSNPN and CDR2 is SVGIG (reference sequence). V trimming: 0 bases; J trimming: 5 bases; junction bases outside the gene matches: 9. This CDR3 is 15 amino acids long. This chain's CDR3 is CAWSVQGLVFHEQYF. Here the CDR3 DNA reads TGTGCCTGGAGTGTACAGGGACTAGTTTTCCACGAGCAGTACTTC.

The chain recombines TRBV2 with TRBJ2-3; D perhaps matches TRBD2 (7 bases). CDR1 is SNHLY, CDR2 FYNNEI, per germline. The V and J ends lost 1 base and 2 bases respectively, with 10 bases between them. The CDR3 covers 15 residues. The DNA of the CDR3 is TGTGCCAGCAGTGAAGGCGGGGGCCCCACAGATACGCAGTATTTT. Its translation: CASSEGGGPTDTQYF.

This clone was picked up one time. The chain couples TRBV27 to TRBJ2-1, with TRBD2 identical over 11 bases. The CDR3 contains 15 residues. V shed 5 bases, J shed 8 bases, and the junction held 8 bases outside the gene matches. Germline loops: CDR1 MNHEY, CDR2 SMNVEV (reference sequence). The CDR3 protein is CASSETSGGFHEQFF. Here the CDR3 DNA reads TGTGCCAGCAGTGAAACTAGCGGGGGTTTCCATGAGCAGTTCTTC.

The chain joins TRBV7-2 to TRBJ1-2, with TRBD1 matching over 7 bases. V lost 6 bases to trimming and J lost 4 bases; unmatched junction nucleotides: 5. This CDR3 has 13 residues. Germline loops: CDR1 SGHTA, CDR2 FQGNSA. The CDR3 sequence: CASRATGLYGYTF. Written as DNA, the CDR3 is TGTGCCAGCAGGGCGACAGGGCTCTATGGCTACACCTTC. Supplemented by reference TRBV7-2 and TRBJ1-2, the full variable domain reads GAGVSQSPSNKVTEKGKDVELRCDPISGHTALYWYRQSLGQGLEFLIYFQGNSAPDKSGLPSDRFSAERTGGSVSTLTIQRTQQEDSAVYLCASRATGLYGYTFGSGTRLTVV.

V is TRBV6-5 and J is TRBJ1-2, with D unresolved. Germline loops: CDR1 MNHEY, CDR2 SVGAGI. The CDR3 length is 13 residues. Trimming removed 7 bases from V and 1 base from J, with 10 bases in between. The CDR3 DNA sequence: TGTGCCAGCATGTTTTTATTTAACTATGGCTACACCTTC. Residues: CASMFLFNYGYTF.

The sample holds a few counts of this clone. This chain uses TRBV6-5 with TRBJ1-3; no reliable D call. Germline V gives CDR1 MNHEY, CDR2 SVGAGI. CDR3 length: 15 residues. V lost 6 bases to trimming and J lost 0 bases, with 12 bases between them. The CDR3 bases are TGTGCCAGCAGCAGGACTGATAGCTCTGGAAACACCATATATTTT. Amino acids: CASSRTDSSGNTIYF.

V is TRBV11-2 and J is TRBJ1-2; 11 nucleotides agree with TRBD1. Per the germline V gene, CDR1 is SGHAT and CDR2 is FQNNGV. J lost 4 bases, V lost 1 base, and 2 bases had no gene match. The CDR3 extends over 15 amino acids. CDR3 sequence reads: CASSLGTGGGYGYTF. The CDR3 DNA sequence: TGTGCCAGCAGCTTAGGGACAGGGGGCGGCTATGGCTACACCTTC.

The chain has TRBV12-2 and TRBJ1-6; the table names TRBD1, a call not compared with the DNA. TRBV12-2 is labeled a pseudogene. This CDR3 contains 22 residues. The CDR3, as DNA: TGTGCAAGTCGCTTGGCTGGGGGATTTAGCTCGGACAGGATGGGGAATAATTCACCCCTCCACTTT. Its protein product is CASRLAGGFSSDRMGNNSPLHF.

The chain carries TRBV24-1 and TRBJ2-1, with 8 bases identical to TRBD1. V was pared by 4 bases and J by 4 bases, with 8 bases of the junction left unmatched. Germline V gene data show CDR1 as KGHDR and CDR2 as SFDVKD. The CDR3 is made up of 16 amino acids. Written as DNA, the CDR3 is TGTGCCACCAGTGAATCAACAGGGGGTAGGTACAATGAGCAGTTCTTC. Protein sequence: CATSESTGGRYNEQFF.